The 18 T cell receptor beta chains below come from one sample, sequenced in a study of identifying expanded T cells in peripheral blood. Sequencing used immunoSEQ multiplex PCR; TCRdb keeps in-frame clones, though not all of them. The table shows more than 95,000 clones, with roughly 80% occurring only once. The sample taken for sequencing was blood. The source is a person aged 18-70 years in good health.

The rearrangement joins TRBV7-9 to TRBJ1-2; 7 bases are a match to TRBD1. The CDR3 consists of 16 residues. Trimming cost V 5 bases and J 8 bases; bases outside gene matches: 17. CDR1 is SEHNR and CDR2 is FQNEAQ in the germline V gene (reference sequence). CDR3 region: CASSPHRGRGDRGYTF. CDR3 coding DNA: TGTGCCAGCAGCCCTCATCGGGGCAGGGGGGATCGAGGCTACACCTTC. Variable domain in full (rest from reference TRBV7-9 and TRBJ1-2): DTGVSQNPRHKITKRGQNVTFRCDPISEHNRLYWYRQTLGQGPEFLTYFQNEAQLEKSRLLSDRFSAERPKGSFSTLEIQRTEQGDSAMYLCASSPHRGRGDRGYTFGSGTRLTVV.

CDR3 nucleotides: TGTGCCAGCAGCCGGGACCCCACGGGGGAGCAGTACTTC. Protein product: CASSRDPTGEQYF. The rearrangement uses TRBV6-6 and TRBJ2-7; D is perhaps TRBD1 or TRBD2 (5 bases each). The CDR3 loop spans 13 amino acids. V was trimmed by 6 bases and J by 7 bases, leaving 16 bases between them. In germline, CDR1 is MNHNY, CDR2 SVGAGI (reference sequence).

The genes are TRBV5-1 and TRBJ2-7, with 9 bases lining up with TRBD1. The CDR3 is 13 amino acids. The germline V gene has CDR1 SGHRS and CDR2 YFSETQ. J gave up 6 bases and V 4 bases, and 5 bases lay outside the gene matches. This chain's CDR3 is CASSPGQGTEQYF. CDR3 DNA sequence: TGCGCCAGCAGCCCGGGACAGGGTACCGAGCAGTACTTC.

The chain carries TRBV6-5 and TRBJ1-1, with a possible D match to TRBD1 (5 bases). The CDR3 extends over 14 amino acids. The ends were cut back, 0 bases at V and 5 bases at J, with 10 bases in the middle. Per the germline V gene, CDR1 is MNHEY and CDR2 is SVGAGI. CDR3 DNA: TGTGCCAGCAGTTACTCTGGGGGAGGTACTGAAGCTTTCTTT. Encoded protein: CASSYSGGGTEAFF.

This clone was picked up a small number of times. Here the CDR3 DNA reads TGTGCCAGCAGTTACTCCCAGATCTACGAGCAGTACTTC. This gives the protein CASSYSQIYEQYF. This rearrangement joins TRBV6-5 to TRBJ2-7; D gene ambiguous. Trimming stripped 0 bases from V and 3 bases from J, with 6 bases between. The germline V gene encodes CDR1 MNHEY and CDR2 SVGAGI. This CDR3 contains 13 residues.

J is TRBJ2-7 and V is TRBV4-1; 10 positions match TRBD1. The CDR3 runs 17 residues. Germline V gene lookup returns CDR1 MGHRA and CDR2 YSYEKL. J lost 7 bases, V lost 2 bases, and 14 bases had no gene match. CDR3 residues: CASSQRVSGTGELEQYF. The CDR3 DNA reads TGCGCCAGCAGCCAAAGAGTATCAGGGACAGGGGAGCTTGAGCAGTACTTC.

V usage is TRBV5-5 and J usage is TRBJ1-1; D remains ambiguous. The germline V gene has CDR1 SGHKS and CDR2 YYEKEE (reference sequence). The length of the CDR3 is 16 residues. Trimming removed 3 bases from V and 0 bases from J, with 15 bases in between. In DNA form, the CDR3 reads TGTGCCAGCAGCTCCAGCAGCGCCTTAATGAACACTGAAGCTTTCTTT. Its protein is CASSSSSALMNTEAFF.

The CDR3, as DNA: TGTGCCAGCAGCTTGCATCTCGACTCCCTTAGCACAGATACGCAGTATTTT. This codes for CASSLHLDSLSTDTQYF. The V gene is TRBV5-6, the J gene TRBJ2-3; D ambiguous. The CDR3 runs 17 residues. V shed 1 base and J shed 0 bases, with 15 bases lying between them. Looked up from germline, CDR1 is SGHDT and CDR2 is YYEEEE.

The J gene is TRBJ2-3, the V gene TRBV7-8; 9 nucleotides match TRBD2. The germline CDR1 and CDR2 sequences are SGHVS and FQNEAQ. This CDR3 region has 17 residues. J lost 3 bases, V lost 5 bases, and 12 bases had no gene match. CDR3 residues: CASSHPFSGGLTDTQYF. The CDR3 DNA follows: TGTGCCAGCAGCCATCCCTTTAGCGGGGGCCTTACAGATACGCAGTATTTT.

The chain is built from TRBV6-1 and TRBJ2-7; 7 positions agree with TRBD1. The germline V gene has CDR1 MNHNS and CDR2 SASEGT. The CDR3 is 12 amino acids. J lost 3 bases, V lost 7 bases, and 3 bases had no gene match. This chain's CDR3 is CASKRQGYEQYF. The DNA for the CDR3 is TGTGCCAGCAAGAGACAGGGCTACGAGCAGTACTTC.

The chain is built from TRBV6-5 and TRBJ1-3; D is undetermined. V lost 0 bases and J 2 bases, leaving 8 bases between the germline ends. The germline V gene has CDR1 MNHEY and CDR2 SVGAGI. This CDR3 has 15 amino acids. For the CDR3, the DNA is TGTGCCAGCAGTTACTCGAAGGATCCTGGAAACACCATATATTTT. Translation gives CASSYSKDPGNTIYF.

The chain has TRBV11-3 and TRBJ2-2, with D possibly being TRBD1 (6 bases). The ends were cut back, 0 bases at V and 1 base at J, with 9 bases in the middle. The CDR3 contains 16 residues. Germline V gene data show CDR1 as SGHNT and CDR2 as YENEEA. In DNA form, the CDR3 reads TGTGCCAGCAGCTTAGATGGGACAAGGAACACCGGGGAGCTGTTTTTT. It specifies CASSLDGTRNTGELFF.

The chain links TRBV6-1 to TRBJ2-7; D is perhaps TRBD2 (6 bases). CDR1 is MNHNS, CDR2 SASEGT, per germline. The CDR3 covers 14 residues. The V gene lost 10 bases and the J gene lost 5 bases, with 21 bases spanning the gap. The DNA for the CDR3 is TGTGCCACCCTCTCGCTAGGGCGGGGCCACGAGCAGTACTTC. Translated: CATLSLGRGHEQYF.

J is TRBJ1-3 and V is TRBV6-4; 9 nucleotides match TRBD1. CDR1 is MRHNA and CDR2 is SNTAGT in the germline V gene. Trimming cost V 4 bases and J 2 bases; bases outside gene matches: 3. The CDR3 is 15 residues long. The CDR3: CASSAGTGPGNTIYF. The CDR3 nucleotides are TGTGCCAGCAGTGCCGGGACAGGGCCTGGAAACACCATATATTTT.

The V gene is TRBV7-2, the J gene TRBJ1-1; D is unclear. The V end lost 3 bases, the J end lost 1 base, and 9 bases lay between the germline ends. Germline loops: CDR1 SGHTA, CDR2 FQGNSA. The length of the CDR3 is 14 residues. CDR3 sequence: CASSLFLTNTEAFF. The DNA of the CDR3 is TGTGCCAGCAGCTTGTTCCTCACGAACACTGAAGCTTTCTTT.

The J gene is TRBJ1-5, the V gene TRBV6-1, with 7 bases aligning to TRBD1. Per germline, CDR1 MNHNS and CDR2 SASEGT. V gave up 4 bases and J gave up 7 bases; unmatched junction bases: 7. The CDR3 extends over 14 amino acids. CDR3 amino acids: CASSGQGSVQPQHF. CDR3 sequence (DNA): TGTGCCAGCAGTGGACAGGGAAGCGTGCAGCCCCAGCATTTT.

The chain employs TRBV7-9 and TRBJ1-2; D not resolved. Germline CDR1 SEHNR, CDR2 FQNEAQ (reference sequence). The ends were cut back, 2 bases at V and 8 bases at J, with 15 bases in the middle. This CDR3 has 14 residues. CDR3 sequence: CASSLITPGAGYTF. CDR3 DNA sequence: TGTGCCAGCAGCTTAATCACCCCAGGCGCGGGCTACACCTTC.

The rearrangement joins TRBV5-1 to TRBJ1-1; 8 nucleotides line up with TRBD1. Per the germline V gene, CDR1 is SGHRS and CDR2 is YFSETQ. The CDR3 has 15 residues. J was trimmed by 4 bases and V by 0 bases; bases with no gene match: 5. DNA for the CDR3: TGCGCCAGCAGCTTGGAGGCAGGGGGCATCACTGAAGCTTTCTTT. Its protein product is CASSLEAGGITEAFF.